These T cell receptor beta chains were read from a single sample in a study of OX40 agonist ivuxolimab in advanced cancers. The method was immunoSEQ multiplex PCR; TCRdb's version includes in-frame clones alone and lacks a portion of them. Of roughly 61,000 clones listed, approximately 93% are singletons. Sequenced here: CD4+ or CD8+ T cells sorted from blood, sampled in a trial of the OX40 agonist ivuxolimab. These receptor sequences come from an adult with an advanced solid tumor such as melanoma, head and neck, liver or kidney cancer. CDR3s include the opening cysteine and the closing phenylalanine or tryptophan. The D gene is left open where the match is weak. The size entry is marked missing in some rows and otherwise reads once, few, many or a size class.

d_gene | j_gene | abundance | v_gene | CDR3nt | CDR3aa
- | TRBJ2-1 | - | TRBV19 | TGTGCCAGTAGTTTTGGGGCAGGCGGCTACAATGAGCAGTTCTTC | CASSFGAGGYNEQFF
- | TRBJ1-3 | - | TRBV29-1 | TGCAGCGTTCTGGGTAGCTCTGGAAACACCATATATTTT | CSVLGSSGNTIYF
- | TRBJ1-5 | - | TRBV6-5 | TGTGCCAGCACGTTAGGGCGGCATCAGCCCCAGCATTTT | CASTLGRHQPQHF
- | TRBJ2-1 | once | TRBV14 | TGTGCCAGCAGCCAAGAGGTGGGAGGAGGAAGGCACAATGAGCAGTTCTTC | CASSQEVGGGRHNEQFF
TRBD2 | TRBJ2-1 | - | TRBV11-2 | TGTGCCAGCAGCTTAGCCAGACTAGCGGGGGGATACAATGAGCAGTTCTTC | CASSLARLAGGYNEQFF
- | TRBJ1-5 | few | TRBV27 | TGTGCCAGCAGTAAGACAGTCAATCAGCCCCAGCATTTT | CASSKTVNQPQHF
- | TRBJ2-1 | - | TRBV7-9 | TGTGCCAGCTGGTCGGACAGCTTCTTGAGCTCCTACAATGAGCAGTTCTTC | CASWSDSFLSSYNEQFF
- | TRBJ1-1 | once | TRBV11-1 | TGTGCCAGCAGCTTAGCGTATGTAACTGACACTGAAGCTTTCTTT | CASSLAYVTDTEAFF
TRBD2 | TRBJ2-1 | - | TRBV5-1 | TGCGCCAGCAAAGAAGCGGGGGTGAACTATGAGCAGTTCTTC | CASKEAGVNYEQFF
- | TRBJ1-4 | - | TRBV5-8 | TGTGCCAGCAGCCGGGACGGTGAAAAACTGTTTTTT | CASSRDGEKLFF
- | TRBJ2-3 | - | TRBV6-6 | TGTGCCAGCCAGGGAACAGATACGCAGTATTTT | CASQGTDTQYF
- | TRBJ1-1 | - | TRBV9 | TGTGCCAGCAGCGTAGAAGGGTCTCCGAACACTGAAGCTTTCTTT | CASSVEGSPNTEAFF
- | TRBJ1-2 | - | TRBV28 | TGTGCCAGCTCAGGTGACAACTATGGCTACACCTTC | CASSGDNYGYTF
- | TRBJ2-7 | - | TRBV6-1 | TGTGCCATCAGTGAGTCGGGTCGGGGGTCCTACGAGCAGTACTTC | CAISESGRGSYEQYF
TRBD1 | TRBJ2-7 | - | TRBV7-9 | TGTGCCAGCAGCCCGACAGGGGGCTATATCTACGAGCAGTACTTC | CASSPTGGYIYEQYF
- | TRBJ1-6 | - | TRBV6-1 | TGTGCCAGCAGTCTAACAGGGTTGAATTCACCCCTCCACTTT | CASSLTGLNSPLHF
TRBD1 | TRBJ2-7 | - | TRBV27 | TGTGCCAGCAGTTATGGGGGGCAGGGGGCTTACGAGCAGTACTTC | CASSYGGQGAYEQYF
- | TRBJ1-1 | - | TRBV7-6 | TGTGCCAGCAGCCTGCTCGATTGGGTCCCGAACACTGAAGCTTTCTTT | CASSLLDWVPNTEAFF
- | TRBJ2-1 | - | TRBV11-2 | TGTGCCAGCAGCTTAGAGCCCCCCGAGTTCGGGGTGAGCAATGAGCAGTTCTTC | CASSLEPPEFGVSNEQFF
TRBD1 | TRBJ1-1 | once | TRBV29-1 | TGCAGCGTTGAAGGGACAGGGGACACTGAAGCTTTCTTT | CSVEGTGDTEAFF
- | TRBJ1-5 | - | TRBV9 | TGTGCCAGCAGCGTAGACCCTGGGCAGCCCCAGCATTTT | CASSVDPGQPQHF
- | TRBJ2-1 | - | TRBV9 | TGTGCCAGCAGCGTAGCTCAGGGTAGCTCCTACAATGAGCAGTTCTTC | CASSVAQGSSYNEQFF